The rows below give T cell receptor beta chains drawn from one sample of a study of OX40 agonist ivuxolimab in advanced cancers. Some clones are missing from TCRdb's copy, which holds only in-frame ones; the method was immunoSEQ multiplex PCR. The sample comprises 60,000 or so clones, 80% to 90% of which are singletons, and roughly 2.3% rests with the top ten. The sequenced sample was CD4+ or CD8+ T cells sorted from blood, obtained in a trial of the OX40 agonist ivuxolimab. These receptors originate from an adult with an advanced solid tumor such as melanoma, head and neck, liver or kidney cancer. The CDR3 runs from the conserved cysteine through the conserved F or W. D genes are given only for firm matches. Clone size is given for some rows only: seen once, a few or many times, or a class if the clone is expanded.

j_call clone_size d_call cdr3_length v_call cdr3_nt cdr3_aa
TRBJ2-3 - - 12 TRBV6-1 TGTGCCAGCAGTGAAGGAAGGGCCACGCAGTATTTT CASSEGRATQYF
TRBJ2-1 - TRBD2 18 TRBV9 TGTGCCAGCAGCCGACTAGCGGGCAATTCGCGCTCCTACAATGAGCAGTTCTTC CASSRLAGNSRSYNEQFF
TRBJ2-4 - - 15 TRBV27 TGTGCCAGCAGACTAGTGCGGACAGCCAAAAACATTCAGTACTTC CASRLVRTAKNIQYF
TRBJ1-5 - - 15 TRBV10-3 TGTGCCATCAGTGAGTCGCCGGCCTCGAATCAGCCCCAGCATTTT CAISESPASNQPQHF
TRBJ1-2 - - 15 TRBV28 TGTGCCAGCAGTTTACCGACACCCGGCCTTGAGGGCTACACCTTC CASSLPTPGLEGYTF
TRBJ1-1 - TRBD1 14 TRBV7-9 TGTGCCAGCAGCGTATTACAGGGGGACACTGAAGCTTTCTTT CASSVLQGDTEAFF
TRBJ1-1 - TRBD1 19 TRBV4-1 TGCGCCAGCAGCCGAGGGACAGCCCACCGAGCTACTATGAACACTGAAGCTTTCTTT CASSRGTAHRATMNTEAFF
TRBJ1-2 - - 12 TRBV12-5 TGTGCTAGTGGCCCCGGACAGAACGGCTACACCTTC CASGPGQNGYTF
TRBJ2-2 - TRBD2 17 TRBV15 TGTGCCACCGGGCCATCAACTAGCGGGAGAGGTGCCGGGGAGCTGTTTTTT CATGPSTSGRGAGELFF
TRBJ2-1 - TRBD2 19 TRBV28 TGTGCCAGCAGCCAAACGGGGCTAGCGGGGGCCCGCTCCTACAATGAGCAGTTCTTC CASSQTGLAGARSYNEQFF
TRBJ2-5 - - 11 TRBV20-1 TGCAGTGCTAGGCTAGCGGAGACCCAGTACTTC CSARLAETQYF
TRBJ1-4 once - 15 TRBV28 TGTGCCAGTATCCGGGACTCAGCAACTAATGAAAAACTGTTTTTT CASIRDSATNEKLFF
TRBJ1-2 - TRBD1 13 TRBV7-2 TGTGCCAGCAGCCCGGACAGGAACTATGGCTACACCTTC CASSPDRNYGYTF
TRBJ2-7 once - 15 TRBV6-5 TGTGCCAGCAAGTATAGGGATGGGGCATCCTACGAGCAGTACTTC CASKYRDGASYEQYF
TRBJ2-2 - - 17 TRBV14 TGTGCCAGCAGCCAACGACCGGGACAACAACTCACCGGGGAGCTGTTTTTT CASSQRPGQQLTGELFF
TRBJ1-5 few - 18 TRBV18 TGTGCCAGCTCACCCTCTCCGGGGACCGCTTGGAGCAATCAGCCCCAGCATTTT CASSPSPGTAWSNQPQHF